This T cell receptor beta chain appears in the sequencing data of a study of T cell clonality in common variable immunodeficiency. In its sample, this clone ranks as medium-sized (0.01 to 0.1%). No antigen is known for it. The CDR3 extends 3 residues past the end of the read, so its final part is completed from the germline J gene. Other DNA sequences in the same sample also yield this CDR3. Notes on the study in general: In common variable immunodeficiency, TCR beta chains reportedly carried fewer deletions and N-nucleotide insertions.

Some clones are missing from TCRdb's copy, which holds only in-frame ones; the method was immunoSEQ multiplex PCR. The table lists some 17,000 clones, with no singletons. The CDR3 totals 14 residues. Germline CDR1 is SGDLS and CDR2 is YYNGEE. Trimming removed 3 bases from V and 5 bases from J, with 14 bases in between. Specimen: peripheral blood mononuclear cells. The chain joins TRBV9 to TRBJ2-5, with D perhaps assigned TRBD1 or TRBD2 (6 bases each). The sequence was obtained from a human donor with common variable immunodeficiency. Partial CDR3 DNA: TGTGCCAGCAGCGCCAGGGGAGGAGGGGAGACC. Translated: CASSARGGGET. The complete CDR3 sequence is CASSARGGGETQYF.